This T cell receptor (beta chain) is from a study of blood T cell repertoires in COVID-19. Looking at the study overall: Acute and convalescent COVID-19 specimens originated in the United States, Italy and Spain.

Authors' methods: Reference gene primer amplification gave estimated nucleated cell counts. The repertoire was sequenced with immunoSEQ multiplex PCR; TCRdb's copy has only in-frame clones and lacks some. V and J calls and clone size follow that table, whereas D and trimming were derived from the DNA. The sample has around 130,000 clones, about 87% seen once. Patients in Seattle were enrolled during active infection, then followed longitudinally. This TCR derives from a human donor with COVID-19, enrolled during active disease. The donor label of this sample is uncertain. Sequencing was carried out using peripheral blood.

CDR3 nucleotide sequence: TGTGCCAGTAGTATAGTTGGGAACAGGGTCCCGAATTCACCCCTCCACTTT. Its protein is CASSIVGNRVPNSPLHF. The chain joins TRBV19 to TRBJ1-6; TRBD1 might be the D (6 bases). This CDR3 is built from 17 residues. From germline, CDR1 is LNHDA and CDR2 SQIVND (reference sequence). V was shortened by 1 base and J by 7 bases, with 17 bases between the two germline ends. Full variable domain (remainder filled in from reference TRBV19 and TRBJ1-6): DGGITQSPKYLFRKEGQNVTLSCEQNLNHDAMYWYRQDPGQGLRLIYYSQIVNDFQKGDIAEGYSVSREKKESFPLTVTSAQKNPTAFYLCASSIVGNRVPNSPLHFGNGTRLTVT.